This paragraph reports one T cell receptor beta chain. This entry is derived from a study of blood T cell repertoires in COVID-19. For the study at large: From the United States, Italy and Spain came samples of acute and convalescent COVID-19. PBMCs, B-cell-depleted T cells, or T cells were the source of the cDNA or gDNA that made up the material.

In the original processing: Amplification with reference gene primers provided the estimates of nucleated cell counts. The protocol was immunoSEQ multiplex PCR, while the TCRdb copy is restricted to in-frame clones and leaves out a portion. D and trimming were read from the DNA, whereas the V and J calls and clone size are those reported in that table. The profile covers about 120,000 clones, with roughly 90% appearing a single time and 7.9% taken by the ten largest. V shed 4 bases and J shed 5 bases, with 12 bases lying between them. The CDR3 is made up of 13 amino acids. Germline values: CDR1 MDHEN, CDR2 SYDVKM.

The V call is TRBV28, the J call TRBJ2-7; D perhaps matches TRBD1 (6 bases). The receptor was derived from a man aged 65-85 years who had recovered from COVID-19. The sequenced material came from peripheral blood. CDR3 protein: CASSYQGFHEQYF. In DNA, the CDR3 is TGTGCCAGCAGTTATCAGGGGTTTCACGAGCAGTACTTC.